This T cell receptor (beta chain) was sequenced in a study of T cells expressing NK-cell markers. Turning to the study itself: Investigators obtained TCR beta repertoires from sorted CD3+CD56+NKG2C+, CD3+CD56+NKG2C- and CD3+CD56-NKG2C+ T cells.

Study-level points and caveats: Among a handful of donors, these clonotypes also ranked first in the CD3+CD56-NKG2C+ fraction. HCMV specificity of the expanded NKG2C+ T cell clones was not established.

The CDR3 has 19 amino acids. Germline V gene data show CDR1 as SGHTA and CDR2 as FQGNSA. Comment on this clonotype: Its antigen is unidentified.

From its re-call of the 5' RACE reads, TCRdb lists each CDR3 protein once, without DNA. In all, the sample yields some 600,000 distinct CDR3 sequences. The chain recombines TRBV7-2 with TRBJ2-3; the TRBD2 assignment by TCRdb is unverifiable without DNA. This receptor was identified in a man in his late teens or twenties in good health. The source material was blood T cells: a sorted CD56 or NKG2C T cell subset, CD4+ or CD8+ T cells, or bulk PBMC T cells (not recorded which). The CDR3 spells CASSYSSPSLAGAGDTQYF.